This T cell receptor (beta chain) derives from a study of shared clonotypes between healthy human individuals. Overall study context: Plates per donor: three CD4 naive, three CD4 memory, two CD8 naive, one CD8 memory.

There are 16 residues in the CDR3. Trimming removed 2 bases at V and 7 bases at J, with 19 bases between. CDR1 and CDR2 from the germline V gene are MNHNY and SVGAGI (reference sequence). 200 to 250 ng DNA, about 28,000 T cell genomes, went into each sorted-subset replicate PCR. This table comes from immunoSEQ multiplex PCR, and its TCRdb copy is limited to in-frame clones, with some not included. The sample lists a few million clones; around 92% were seen once. The specimen sequenced was naive CD4+ T cells from PBMCs. Noted subset: CD45RA+ positively selected. The rearrangement links TRBV6-6 to TRBJ2-3; D gene ambiguous. The sequence was collected from a man younger than 35 in good health. Some clones in this sample may be carry-over from other donors' samples. Here the CDR3 DNA reads TGTGCCAGCAGTTACCTAAACGGACCTGCATCGAATACGCAGTATTTT. As protein: CASSYLNGPASNTQYF.